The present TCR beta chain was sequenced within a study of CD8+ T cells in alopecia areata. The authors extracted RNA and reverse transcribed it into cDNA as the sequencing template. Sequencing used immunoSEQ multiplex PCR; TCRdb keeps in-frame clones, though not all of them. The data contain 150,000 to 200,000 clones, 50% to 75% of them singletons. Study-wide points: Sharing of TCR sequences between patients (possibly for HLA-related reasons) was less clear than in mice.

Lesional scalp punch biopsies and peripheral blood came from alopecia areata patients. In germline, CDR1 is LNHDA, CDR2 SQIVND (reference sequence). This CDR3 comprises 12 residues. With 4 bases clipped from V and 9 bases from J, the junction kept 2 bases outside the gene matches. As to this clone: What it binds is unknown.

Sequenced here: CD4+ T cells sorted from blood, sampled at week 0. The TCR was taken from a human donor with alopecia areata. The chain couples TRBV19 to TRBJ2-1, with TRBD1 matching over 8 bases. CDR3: CASSTDRGEQFF. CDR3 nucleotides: TGTGCCAGTAGTACCGACAGGGGTGAGCAGTTCTTC.